This entry is about one T cell receptor beta chain. The CDR3 sequence is 14 residues long. The V segment lost 6 bases and the J segment 5 bases; nucleotides outside the gene matches: 7. Looked up from germline, CDR1 is SGHRS and CDR2 is YFSETQ. The data were obtained in a study of cytomegalovirus exposure and HLA in healthy donors. Study-wide context: Some 85 million unique TCRs, all from HLA-typed donors, were included in an early release of the data.

A multiplex PCR was run with 60 Vbeta primers and 13 Jbeta primers. Data came from immunoSEQ multiplex PCR; TCRdb stores just in-frame clones and leaves some out. This sample's table reports under 130,000 clones. The rearrangement uses TRBV5-1 and TRBJ1-3; 8 bases map to TRBD1. The TCR sequence derives from a man over 45 in good health and CMV-seronegative. Sample: PBMCs. CDR3: CASTPTGDRNTIYF. Here the CDR3 DNA reads TGCGCCAGCACACCGACAGGGGATCGAAACACCATATATTTT.